The 9 T cell receptor beta chains given below trace back to one sample, sequenced in a study of cytomegalovirus exposure and HLA in healthy donors. Primers: 60 Vbeta forward and 13 Jbeta reverse. Clones were sequenced by immunoSEQ multiplex PCR, and TCRdb holds only the in-frame ones, with some missing. In the table there are about 130,000 clones, around three fifths of which are singletons. Sequencing was performed on PBMCs. The source of these receptors is a woman in her 40s in good health and CMV-seronegative.

Only a few counts were recorded for this clone. The chain couples TRBV15 to TRBJ1-4, with D tentatively TRBD1 (5 bases). This CDR3 region has 15 residues. V was pared by 6 bases and J by 2 bases, with 13 bases between. Germline CDR1 and CDR2: LNHNV and YYDKDF (reference sequence). This CDR3 is CATSISGGTNEKLFF. CDR3 DNA sequence: TGTGCCACCAGTATTTCTGGGGGGACTAATGAAAAACTGTTTTTT.

V is TRBV6-5 and J is TRBJ2-7; D may be TRBD1 (6 bases). This CDR3 comprises 15 residues. The V end was cut by 5 bases, the J end by 0 bases, with 14 bases between. The germline V gene has CDR1 MNHEY and CDR2 SVGAGI. This CDR3 is CASSRTVTSSYEQYF. The CDR3, as DNA: TGTGCCAGCAGTCGGACAGTTACCAGCTCCTACGAGCAGTACTTC.

J is TRBJ1-1 and V is TRBV18, with 7 bases fitting TRBD1. Germline values: CDR1 KGHSH, CDR2 LQKENI. Trimming removed 3 bases from V and 10 bases from J; junction bases left unmatched: 8. CDR3 length equals 13 residues. The CDR3 DNA follows: TGTGCCAGCTCACCCACAGGGGCAGGTGGAGCTTTCTTT. It yields the protein CASSPTGAGGAFF.

This chain connects TRBV4-3 to TRBJ2-7, with D perhaps TRBD1 (5 bases). Germline CDR1 LGHNA, CDR2 YSLEER. The germline V and J ends were trimmed by 0 bases and 6 bases, with 15 bases remaining between them. There are 15 residues in the CDR3. In DNA, the CDR3 is TGCGCCAGCAGCCAAGATCCCCAGGGTATTGGCGAGCAGTACTTC. Translating gives CASSQDPQGIGEQYF.

This rearrangement joins TRBV4-3 to TRBJ2-1, with D possibly being TRBD2 (7 bases). Germline V gene lookup returns CDR1 LGHNA and CDR2 YSLEER. Trimming stripped 5 bases from V and 12 bases from J, with 17 bases between. The CDR3 has 13 amino acids. The CDR3: CASSSLGGRGQFF. As DNA, the CDR3 is TGCGCCAGCAGCTCACTGGGGGGGCGAGGGCAGTTCTTC.

This clone has a single count. This chain joins TRBV5-4 and TRBJ1-3; possible D gene TRBD1, 5 bases. The germline V and J ends were trimmed by 0 bases and 0 bases, with 7 bases remaining between them. The germline gives CDR1 SGHNT, CDR2 YYREEE (reference sequence). CDR3 size: 15 residues. CDR3 DNA sequence: TGTGCCAGCAGCTTGGCCGGGGGCTCTGGAAACACCATATATTTT. This codes for CASSLAGGSGNTIYF.

The J gene is TRBJ2-7, the V gene TRBV30; TRBD1 agrees at 10 bases. This CDR3 contains 15 residues. The germline CDR1 and CDR2 sequences are GTSNPN and SVGIG (reference sequence). V lost 2 bases to trimming and J lost 6 bases; unmatched junction nucleotides: 10. The CDR3 is CAWSYGTGVLGEQYF. The DNA of the CDR3 is TGTGCCTGGAGTTACGGGACAGGGGTATTGGGCGAGCAGTACTTC.

The chain has TRBV30 and TRBJ1-1, with TRBD1 as a possible D gene (5 bases). Trimming pared 2 bases from V and 2 bases from J, leaving 21 bases between. Germline CDR1 GTSNPN, CDR2 SVGIG (reference sequence). The CDR3 runs to 17 residues. The DNA of the CDR3 is TGTGCCTGGAGTTCCTTGGTGGGACGGGGGGTCAACACTGAAGCTTTCTTT. It translates to CAWSSLVGRGVNTEAFF.

The genes are TRBV6-1 and TRBJ1-2, with 9 bases lining up with TRBD1. With V trimmed by 4 bases and J by 4 bases, 10 bases remained unmatched. The germline CDR1 and CDR2 sequences are MNHNS and SASEGT. This CDR3 region has 16 residues. The CDR3 sequence is CASSGLGQGIPYGYTF. CDR3 nucleotides: TGTGCCAGCAGTGGTCTGGGACAGGGAATACCCTATGGCTACACCTTC.